The sequence of this T cell receptor beta chain was determined in a study of T cell changes during pregnancy in multiple sclerosis. V was cut by 4 bases and J by 5 bases, with 5 bases left in between. This CDR3 is 11 amino acids long. The V gene's germline CDR1 is SNHLY and CDR2 FYNNEI. The method was immunoSEQ multiplex PCR; TCRdb's version includes in-frame clones alone and lacks a portion of them. The sample holds around 80,000 clones, around 94% seen once. Only one count was recorded for this clone. This chain links TRBV2 with TRBJ1-2, with no clear D. Here the sequenced sample was peripheral blood, taken in the second trimester of pregnancy. The TCR sequence derives from a female donor in good health, enrolled as a control in a pregnancy study. This CDR3 reads CASSAGYGYTF. The CDR3 DNA is TGTGCCAGCAGTGCCGGGTATGGCTACACCTTC.